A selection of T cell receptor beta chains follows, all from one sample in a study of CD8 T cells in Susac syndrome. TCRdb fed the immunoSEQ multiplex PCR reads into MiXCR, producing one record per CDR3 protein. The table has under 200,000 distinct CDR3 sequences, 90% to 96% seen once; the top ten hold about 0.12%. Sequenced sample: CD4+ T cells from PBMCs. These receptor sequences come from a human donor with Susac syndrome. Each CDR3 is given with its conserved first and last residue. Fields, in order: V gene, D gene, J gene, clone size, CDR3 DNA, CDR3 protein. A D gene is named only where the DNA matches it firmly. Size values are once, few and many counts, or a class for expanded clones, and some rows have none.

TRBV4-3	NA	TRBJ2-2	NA	TGCGCCAGCAGCCAAGAGGACGGCGGGGAGCTGTTTTTT	CASSQEDGGELFF
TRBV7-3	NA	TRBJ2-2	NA	TGTGCCAGCAGCTTAATTGGTTCGGAGACCGGGGAGCTGTTTTTT	CASSLIGSETGELFF
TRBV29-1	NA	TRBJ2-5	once	TGCAGCGTGACTCGGGCCGGGGAGACCCAGTACTTC	CSVTRAGETQYF
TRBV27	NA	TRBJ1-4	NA	TGTGCCACCCCGGGCAGGCGGAATGAAAAACTGTTTTTT	CATPGRRNEKLFF
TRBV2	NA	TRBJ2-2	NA	TGTGCCAGCAGTGAGGTCAGGGCGAACACCGGGGAGCTGTTTTTT	CASSEVRANTGELFF
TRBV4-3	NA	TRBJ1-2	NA	TGCGCCAGCAGCCAAGATCCCACGGGGGGAGGAGGCTACACCTTC	CASSQDPTGGGGYTF
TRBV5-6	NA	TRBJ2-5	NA	TGTGCCAGCAGCTTGGGACCGCGACGAGCCCAAGAGACCCAGTACTTC	CASSLGPRRAQETQYF
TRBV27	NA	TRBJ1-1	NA	TGTGCCAGCAATCCCGCAGGAATGAACACTGAAGCTTTCTTT	CASNPAGMNTEAFF
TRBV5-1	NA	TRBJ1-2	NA	TGCGCCAGCAGCTTGGACCCCGGGGGGGGCCACTATGGCTACACCTTC	CASSLDPGGGHYGYTF
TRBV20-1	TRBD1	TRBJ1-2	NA	TGCAGTGGGCCCGGGACAGAGGCGTCTCTCACCTTC	CSGPGTEASLTF
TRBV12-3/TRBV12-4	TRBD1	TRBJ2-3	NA	TGTGCCAGCAGCGGACAGGACGGGGCAGATACGCAGTATTTT	CASSGQDGADTQYF
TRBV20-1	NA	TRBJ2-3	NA	TGCAGTGCTAAGGTCACCCACACAGATACGCAGTATTTT	CSAKVTHTDTQYF
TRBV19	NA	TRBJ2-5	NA	TGTGCCAGTAGCCCGGGGCAGATTATGGAGACCCAGTACTTC	CASSPGQIMETQYF
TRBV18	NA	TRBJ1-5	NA	TGTGCCAGCTCACAGATGAATCAGCCCCAGCATTTT	CASSQMNQPQHF
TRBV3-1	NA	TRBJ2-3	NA	TGTGCCAGCAGCCATCCGAGGGCGGCCACAGATACGCAGTATTTT	CASSHPRAATDTQYF
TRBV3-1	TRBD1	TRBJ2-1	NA	TGTGCCAGCAGCCAACAGGGGGCCAATGAGCAGTTCTTC	CASSQQGANEQFF
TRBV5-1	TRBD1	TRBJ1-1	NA	TGTGCCAGCAGCTTGGACAGGGGGAACACTGAAGCTTTCTTT	CASSLDRGNTEAFF
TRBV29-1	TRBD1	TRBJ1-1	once	TGCAGCGCCGGGGACAGGGTGAACACTGAAGCTTTCTTT	CSAGDRVNTEAFF
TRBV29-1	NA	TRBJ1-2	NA	TGCAGCGCCCTTATCTCACCCGGCGTGAGGGGCTACACCTTC	CSALISPGVRGYTF
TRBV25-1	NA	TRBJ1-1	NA	TGTGCCAGTAGCGACTTGAACACTGAAGCTTTCTTT	CASSDLNTEAFF
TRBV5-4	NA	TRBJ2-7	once	TGTGCCAGCAGCGCCGACCAGGGGTCGGAGCAGTACTTC	CASSADQGSEQYF
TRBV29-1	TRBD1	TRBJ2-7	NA	TGCAGCGTGATCACAGGGGCACGGTGGCCCTACGAGCAGTACTTC	CSVITGARWPYEQYF
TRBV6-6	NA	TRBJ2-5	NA	TGTGCCAGCAAACAGGGCAGCCAAGAGACCCAGTACTTC	CASKQGSQETQYF
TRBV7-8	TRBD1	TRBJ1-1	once	TGTGCCAGCAGCTTAGTTCTCGGGGACAGGGGAGCTTTCTTT	CASSLVLGDRGAFF
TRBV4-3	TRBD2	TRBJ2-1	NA	TGCGCCAGCAGCCAAGCCCGGACGGGGGGGTACAATGAGCAGTTCTTC	CASSQARTGGYNEQFF
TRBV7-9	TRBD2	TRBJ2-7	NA	TGTGCCAGCAGCCCCGGGACTAGCGGCTCCTACGAGCAGTACTTC	CASSPGTSGSYEQYF
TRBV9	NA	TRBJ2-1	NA	TGTGCCAGCAGCGTAAGCCCGAGAGGTTACAATGAGCAGTTCTTC	CASSVSPRGYNEQFF
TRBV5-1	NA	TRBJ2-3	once	TGCGCCAGCAGGGGCGACACAGATACGCAGTATTTT	CASRGDTDTQYF
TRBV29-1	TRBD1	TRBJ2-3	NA	TGCAGCGTTGAAGCCCGGGACAGGGGAGATACGCAGTATTTT	CSVEARDRGDTQYF
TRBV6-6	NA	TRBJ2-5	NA	TGTGCCAGCATCCAGGGTATATCGTGGGAGACCCAGTACTTC	CASIQGISWETQYF
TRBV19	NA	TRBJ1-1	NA	TGTGCCGTTCGTGGGTATAACACTGAAGCTTTCTTT	CAVRGYNTEAFF
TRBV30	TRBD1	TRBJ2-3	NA	TGTGCCTGGAGTGTAACAGGGGGAGCAGATACGCAGTATTTT	CAWSVTGGADTQYF
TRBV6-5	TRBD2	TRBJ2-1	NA	TGTGCCAGCAGTTACCTCATAGCGGGAGGGTCGGGTGAGCAGTTCTTC	CASSYLIAGGSGEQFF
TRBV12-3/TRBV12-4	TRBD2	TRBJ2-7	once	TGTGCCAGCAGCCCTGGACTAGCGGGAGCTCTATACGAGCAGTACTTC	CASSPGLAGALYEQYF
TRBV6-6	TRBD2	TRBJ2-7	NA	TGTGCCAGCAGTAACCCGGGAGGTAGCTCCTACGAGCAGTACTTC	CASSNPGGSSYEQYF
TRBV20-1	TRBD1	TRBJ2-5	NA	TGCAGTGCTCTCCCGGGACAGGGGTTTGGAGAGACCCAGTACTTC	CSALPGQGFGETQYF
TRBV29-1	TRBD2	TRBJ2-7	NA	TGCAGCGATCCGACTAGCGGCGATTCCCGCTCCTACGAGCAGTACTTC	CSDPTSGDSRSYEQYF
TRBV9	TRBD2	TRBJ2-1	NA	TGTGCCAGCAGCGTAGAGTCTAGCGGGAGTTATGAGCAGTTCTTC	CASSVESSGSYEQFF
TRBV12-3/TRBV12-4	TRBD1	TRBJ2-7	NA	TGTGCCAGCAGGCCCCAGGGGGCCTCTCTCGGCGAGCAGTACTTC	CASRPQGASLGEQYF
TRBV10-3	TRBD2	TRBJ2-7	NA	TGTGCCACCTCCTCGACTAGCGGGACGACCTACGAGCAGTACTTC	CATSSTSGTTYEQYF
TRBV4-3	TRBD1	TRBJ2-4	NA	TGCGCCAGCAGCCACGGGACAGGGGGTATCAAAAACATTCAGTACTTC	CASSHGTGGIKNIQYF
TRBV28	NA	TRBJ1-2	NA	TGTGCCAGCGGTGGGGCCGGCTACACCTTC	CASGGAGYTF
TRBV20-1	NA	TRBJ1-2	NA	TGCAGTGCTAGACACTCGGGGGGCCGGTCGTACTATGGCTACACCTTC	CSARHSGGRSYYGYTF
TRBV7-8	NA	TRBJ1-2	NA	TGTGCCAGCAGCTTAGGCTCGCAGGCTAACTATGGCTACACCTTC	CASSLGSQANYGYTF
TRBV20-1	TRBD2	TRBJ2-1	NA	TGCAGTGCTAGCCCCCGCACTAGCGGGAAGTCTGGTGAGCAGTTCTTC	CSASPRTSGKSGEQFF
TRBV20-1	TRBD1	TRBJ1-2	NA	TGCAGGGGAACGGGACAGGGTGATCTCGGCTATGGCTACACCTTC	CRGTGQGDLGYGYTF
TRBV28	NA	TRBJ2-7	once	TGTGCCAGCAGTTCCCCCGCCAGAGGTATCTACGAGCAGTACTTC	CASSSPARGIYEQYF
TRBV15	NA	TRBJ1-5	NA	TGTGCCACCAGCAGAGATACAAGAGATCAGCCCCAGCATTTT	CATSRDTRDQPQHF
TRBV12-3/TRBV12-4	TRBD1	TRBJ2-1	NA	TGTGCCAGCAGGTACCGGGACAGGGCAAATGAGCAGTTCTTC	CASRYRDRANEQFF
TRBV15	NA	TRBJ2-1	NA	TGTGCCACCAGCAGAGACGGGACAAGGTACAATGAGCAGTTCTTC	CATSRDGTRYNEQFF
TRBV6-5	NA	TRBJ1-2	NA	TGTGCCACCTGGGCGCTAGGGCGCAACTATGGCTACACCTTC	CATWALGRNYGYTF
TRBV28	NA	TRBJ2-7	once	TGTGCCAGCAGTCCCCCAGGGCCGAGCTCCTACGAGCAGTACTTC	CASSPPGPSSYEQYF
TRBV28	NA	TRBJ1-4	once	TGTGCCAGCAGCCGTGTGGGTGACGCAACTAATGAAAAACTGTTTTTT	CASSRVGDATNEKLFF
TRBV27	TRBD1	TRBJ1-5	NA	TGTGCCAGCACTACCTTCCTAACAGGGGCCAATCAGCCCCAGCATTTT	CASTTFLTGANQPQHF
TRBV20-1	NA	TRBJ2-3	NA	TGCAGTGCCAGGACTGGAACAGATACGCAGTATTTT	CSARTGTDTQYF
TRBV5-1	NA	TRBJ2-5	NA	TGCGCCAGCAACCCAGGGACTGCCATTGAGACCCAGTACTTC	CASNPGTAIETQYF
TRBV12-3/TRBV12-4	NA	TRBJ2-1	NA	TGTGCCAGCAGTTTGGGTAGCCTATTCCCCAATGAGCAGTTCTTC	CASSLGSLFPNEQFF